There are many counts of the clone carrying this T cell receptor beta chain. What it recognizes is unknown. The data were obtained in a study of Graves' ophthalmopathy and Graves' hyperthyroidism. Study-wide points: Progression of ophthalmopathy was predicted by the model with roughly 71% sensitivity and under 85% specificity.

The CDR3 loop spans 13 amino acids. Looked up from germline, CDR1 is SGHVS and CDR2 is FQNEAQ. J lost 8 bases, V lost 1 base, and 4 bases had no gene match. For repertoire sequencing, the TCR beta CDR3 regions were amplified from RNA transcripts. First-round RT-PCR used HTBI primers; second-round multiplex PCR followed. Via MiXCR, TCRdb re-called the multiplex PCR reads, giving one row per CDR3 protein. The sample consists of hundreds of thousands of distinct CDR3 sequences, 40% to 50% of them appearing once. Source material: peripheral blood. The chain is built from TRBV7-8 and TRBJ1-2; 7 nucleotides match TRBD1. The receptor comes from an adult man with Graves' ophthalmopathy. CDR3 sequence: CASSLGQGQGYTF. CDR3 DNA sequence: TGTGCCAGCAGCTTAGGACAGGGCCAAGGCTACACCTTC.